The sequence of this T cell receptor (beta chain) was determined in a study of shared clonotypes between healthy human individuals. About this clone itself: Its antigen is not known.

In replicate PCRs of sorted subsets, approximately 210 ng DNA, tens of thousands of T cell genomes, was used. The data were produced by immunoSEQ multiplex PCR, yet TCRdb's version contains in-frame clones alone and is incomplete. The data show a few million clones, with 92% seen just once and approximately 0.41% held by the top ten. Splitting of CD4+ cells produced CD45RA+ naive and CD45RA-negative memory subsets. Findings and caveats of the study: Among non-shared clonotypes, generation probabilities were lower than among those shared by all four donors. Sharing across four donors was seen in 4% to 5.5% of naive CD4 clonotypes.

The clonotype comes from a man between 18 and 29 years old in good health. Some clones in this sample may be carry-over from other donors' samples. Sample: naive CD4+ T cells from PBMCs. Sample subset: CD45RA+ positively selected.

CDR3 DNA sequence: TGTGCCATCGGCCCAGGACAGTCGGACACCGGGGAGCTGTTTTTT. This translates into CAIGPGQSDTGELFF. This sequence joins TRBV10-3 and TRBJ2-2; perhaps TRBD1 as D (6 bases). V dropped 8 bases and J dropped 3 bases, with 16 bases sitting between them. Looked up from germline, CDR1 is ENHRY and CDR2 is SYGVKD. The CDR3 runs to 15 residues.